A selection of T cell receptor beta chains follows, all from one sample in a study of cytomegalovirus exposure and HLA in healthy donors. Only in-frame clones appear in the TCRdb table, and some are missing; sequencing was by immunoSEQ multiplex PCR. The sample has roughly 160,000 clones; approximately 73% are singletons. Material: PBMCs. The receptor set was obtained from a woman aged 18-35 years in good health and CMV-seropositive. CDR3s include the opening cysteine and the closing phenylalanine or tryptophan. The D gene is left open where the match is weak. Clone size, where shown, is once, few, many, or a class for clones that have expanded.

>NA|TRBV18|once|TRBJ2-1|13
TGTGCCAGCTCACAAGAGTCTCCCCCGGAGCAGTTCTTC
CASSQESPPEQFF
>TRBD2|TRBV5-1|NA|TRBJ2-7|17
TGCGCCAGCAGCTCGCAACCAATGACTAGCGGTTACTACGAGCAGTACTTC
CASSSQPMTSGYYEQYF
>TRBD1|TRBV6-5|NA|TRBJ2-3|12
TGTGCCAGCAGGACAGGGTCAGATACGCAGTATTTT
CASRTGSDTQYF
>NA|TRBV10-2|NA|TRBJ1-1|13
TGCGCCAGCAGAGGAGTGAGGAACACTGAAGCTTTCTTT
CASRGVRNTEAFF
>TRBD2|TRBV19|NA|TRBJ2-1|18
TGTGCCAGTAGTATTCGAGCTAGCGGGGGAGGAAGGGACAATGAGCAGTTCTTC
CASSIRASGGGRDNEQFF
>NA|TRBV6-5|NA|TRBJ2-7|14
TGTGCCAGTTCTACCATGCGAGAAGCCTACGAGCAGTACTTC
CASSTMREAYEQYF
>NA|TRBV6-5|NA|TRBJ1-1|15
TGTGCCAGCAGGATTAGGGGCAGTTTGAACACTGAAGCTTTCTTT
CASRIRGSLNTEAFF
>TRBD1|TRBV6-1|NA|TRBJ2-2|15
TGTGCCAGCAGCTTCGACAGGGGGGGAACCGGGGAGCTGTTTTTT
CASSFDRGGTGELFF
>NA|TRBV27|few|TRBJ1-1|18
TGTGCCAGCAAGGTTCCACCGGGGGGGGCCTACATGAACACTGAAGCTTTCTTT
CASKVPPGGAYMNTEAFF
>NA|TRBV7-3|NA|TRBJ2-3|17
TGTGCCAGCACCCGACCCGTTAGCGTGTCTAGCACAGATACGCAGTATTTT
CASTRPVSVSSTDTQYF
>TRBD1|TRBV6-4|few|TRBJ2-3|14
TGTGCCAGCAGCGTGGAGACAGGGTCTGATACGCAGTATTTT
CASSVETGSDTQYF
>TRBD2|TRBV12-5|NA|TRBJ2-5|17
TGTGCTAGTGGTTTGCGGGTAGCGGGGGGGACTCAAGAGACCCAGTACTTC
CASGLRVAGGTQETQYF
>TRBD1|TRBV2|NA|TRBJ1-6|14
TGTGCCAGCAGGGAGAAGGACAGGCTATTACCCCTCCACTTT
CASREKDRLLPLHF
>TRBD2|TRBV7-8|NA|TRBJ2-1|14
TGTGCCACCACCCCCGTAGCGGGGGGAGATGAGCAGTTCTTC
CATTPVAGGDEQFF
>NA|TRBV6-1|NA|TRBJ2-7|12
TGTGCCAGCATGCAGGGGTCCTACGAGCAGTACTTC
CASMQGSYEQYF
>NA|TRBV30|few|TRBJ2-7|14
TGTGCCTGGAGGTATGGGATAGGGGACTACGAGCAGTACTTC
CAWRYGIGDYEQYF
>NA|TRBV7-9|NA|TRBJ1-5|16
TGTTCCAGCACCGGACAGCTCCCAAAGAGCAATCAGCCCCAGCATTTT
CSSTGQLPKSNQPQHF
>NA|TRBV6-5|NA|TRBJ1-2|13
TGTGCCAGCAGTCAGGGGAATCAAGGCGGCTACACCTTC
CASSQGNQGGYTF
>NA|TRBV7-8|NA|TRBJ1-2|11
TGTGCCAGCAGCCAGGCCGGCGGCTACACCTTC
CASSQAGGYTF
>NA|TRBV28|NA|TRBJ1-1|11
TGTGCCAGCAAATACAGGGAGTTAGCTTTCTTT
CASKYRELAFF
>TRBD1|TRBV5-4|NA|TRBJ2-3|16
TGTGCCAGCAGCTCGGGACAGGGGGTAGGAACAGATACGCAGTATTTT
CASSSGQGVGTDTQYF
>TRBD2|TRBV7-2|NA|TRBJ2-7|15
TGTGCCAGCAGCTTAGCGGCGGGGGTAACCTACGAGCAGTACTTC
CASSLAAGVTYEQYF
>TRBD1|TRBV4-1|NA|TRBJ1-5|16
TGCGCCAGCAGCCAGCCGGGACAGGGATTAGATCAGCCCCAGCATTTT
CASSQPGQGLDQPQHF
>NA|TRBV7-3|NA|TRBJ2-5|15
TGTGCCAGCAGCTTAAATTTCGGGGTGGAGGAGACCCAGTACTTC
CASSLNFGVEETQYF
>NA|TRBV28|NA|TRBJ1-1|11
TGTGCCTCGACCCGGGAAACTGAAGCTTTCTTT
CASTRETEAFF
>TRBD1|TRBV6-5|NA|TRBJ1-1|15
TGTGCCAGCACCCGTCCCGGGACAGTGTTTAGTGAAGCTTTCTTT
CASTRPGTVFSEAFF
>TRBD2|TRBV5-6|NA|TRBJ2-1|15
TGTGCCGGACGCCGTAGCGGGGCCTCCTACAATGAGCAGTTCTTC
CAGRRSGASYNEQFF
>NA|TRBV5-4|NA|TRBJ2-5|19
TGTGCCAGCAGCTTGGGGCGTTTGGTGCAGGGGACCTCTAAAGAGACCCAGTACTTC
CASSLGRLVQGTSKETQYF
>NA|TRBV27|once|TRBJ1-1|13
TGTGCCAGCAGTTTGGGGCAGGGTCTAGAAGCTTTCTTT
CASSLGQGLEAFF
>TRBD1|TRBV19|NA|TRBJ2-3|14
TGTGCCAGTAGGGACAGGGGCGTCACAGATACGCAGTATTTT
CASRDRGVTDTQYF
>TRBD1|TRBV5-1|NA|TRBJ2-1|15
TGCGCCAGCAATCAGGGGGACAGGGGGCTAAATGAGCAGTTCTTC
CASNQGDRGLNEQFF
>NA|TRBV29-1|once|TRBJ1-1|14
TGCAGCGTTGAAGATGTGGGGCCCGACACTGAAGCTTTCTTT
CSVEDVGPDTEAFF
>NA|TRBV9|NA|TRBJ1-4|15
TGTGCCAGCAGCGGGGAGGGTGCCAATAATGAAAAACTGTTTTTT
CASSGEGANNEKLFF
>NA|TRBV7-2|NA|TRBJ1-4|15
TGTGCCAGCAGCTTAGGGAGGGGCCGTAATGAAAAACTGTTTTTT
CASSLGRGRNEKLFF
>NA|TRBV11-2|NA|TRBJ2-7|16
TGTGCCAGCAGCTTTGGGAGGGGGGACACCTCCTACGAGCAGTACTTC
CASSFGRGDTSYEQYF
>NA|TRBV18|NA|TRBJ1-5|14
TGTGCCAGCTCATCCTCCGGCTGGGGCCAGCCCCAGCATTTT
CASSSSGWGQPQHF
>TRBD1|TRBV11-3|NA|TRBJ1-1|16
TGTGCCAGCAGCGAGGGACAGGGTAACGCGAACACTGAAGCTTTCTTT
CASSEGQGNANTEAFF
>TRBD2|TRBV27|NA|TRBJ2-1|16
TGTGCCAGCAGTTTCAGCAGCGGGGGGCTCTACAATGAGCAGTTCTTC
CASSFSSGGLYNEQFF
>TRBD1|TRBV5-1|NA|TRBJ1-5|15
TGCGCCAGCAGCCTGGACAGGGGGCAAAATCAGCCCCAGCATTTT
CASSLDRGQNQPQHF
>NA|TRBV9|few|TRBJ1-6|14
TGTGCCAGCAGCGGGCAGGGAGGTAATTCACCCCTCCACTTT
CASSGQGGNSPLHF
>NA|TRBV7-2|NA|TRBJ1-1|15
TGTGCCAGCAGCTTATTTCTACAGGGGAACACTGAAGCTTTCTTT
CASSLFLQGNTEAFF
>NA|TRBV7-6|NA|TRBJ2-2|14
TGTGCCAGCAGCTTAGAATTTAGCAGCGGGGAGCTGTTTTTT
CASSLEFSSGELFF
>TRBD1|TRBV6-5|NA|TRBJ1-1|13
TGTGCCAGCTTAGGACAGGGGGAGATTACAGCTTTCTTT
CASLGQGEITAFF
>NA|TRBV28|NA|TRBJ1-5|17
TGTGCCAGCACATCTCTTCTCCATACAGATAGCAATCAGCCCCAGCATTTT
CASTSLLHTDSNQPQHF
>NA|TRBV27|NA|TRBJ2-4|14
TGTGCCAGCAGTCCTAATAGGGGAAAAAACATTCAGTACTTC
CASSPNRGKNIQYF
>TRBD1|TRBV27|NA|TRBJ2-1|16
TGTGCCAGCAGTTTATCGCCGAGGACAGGGGACAATGAGCAGTTCTTC
CASSLSPRTGDNEQFF
>TRBD2|TRBV2|few|TRBJ2-7|13
TGTGCCAGCTCCCTAGCGGGGGACTACGAGCAGTACTTC
CASSLAGDYEQYF
>NA|TRBV9|NA|TRBJ1-1|14
TGTGCCAGCAGCGTAGACTTGAGGAACGGTGAAGCTTTCTTT
CASSVDLRNGEAFF
>NA|TRBV5-4|NA|TRBJ2-5|12
TGTGCCAGCAGCTCACGCGGGGAGACCCAGTACTTC
CASSSRGETQYF
>NA|TRBV19|NA|TRBJ1-2|17
TGTGCCAGTAGTTTAGGAGGACTCGGACAGTCAATTTATGGCTACACCTTC
CASSLGGLGQSIYGYTF
>NA|TRBV5-6|NA|TRBJ1-2|13
TGTGCCAGCAGCTTGGCCGGGGTTGCAGGCTACACCTTC
CASSLAGVAGYTF